This entry lists 2 T cell receptor beta chains sequenced from one sample in a study of siplizumab effects on memory and regulatory T cells. Data came from immunoSEQ multiplex PCR; TCRdb stores just in-frame clones and leaves some out. The table has over 100,000 clones, about 91% seen once. Sequencing was done on a sample of Tregs sorted from blood. These receptor sequences come from a human donor in good health.

The rearrangement links TRBV7-9 to TRBJ2-3, with D possibly matching TRBD2 (5 bases). Per the germline V gene, CDR1 is SEHNR and CDR2 is FQNEAQ (reference sequence). V lost 5 bases and J lost 0, with 12 bases in between. This CDR3 has 15 residues. The CDR3: CASSPEGGSTDTQYF. The CDR3 nucleotides read TGTGCCAGCAGCCCCGAGGGCGGTAGCACAGATACGCAGTATTTT.

This chain joins TRBV5-1 and TRBJ1-5, with D tentatively TRBD1 (5 bases). Trimming shortened V by 2 bases and J by 4 bases, and 13 bases separated the two germline ends. The CDR3 contains 15 residues. Per germline, CDR1 SGHRS and CDR2 YFSETQ. The DNA of the CDR3 is TGCGCCAGCAGCTTCGGAGACAGAGGGAATCAGCCCCAGCATTTT. It codes for CASSFGDRGNQPQHF. The full variable domain, rest sourced from reference TRBV5-1 and TRBJ1-5, is KAGVTQTPRYLIKTRGQQVTLSCSPISGHRSVSWYQQTPGQGLQFLFEYFSETQRNKGNFPGRFSGRQFSNSRSEMNVSTLELGDSALYLCASSFGDRGNQPQHFGDGTRLSIL.